This TCR beta chain was captured in a study of radiation and T cells in renal cell carcinoma. The CDR3 spans 14 residues. Unmatched junction bases numbered 7, after V lost 5 bases and J lost 5 bases. CDR1 is MNHEY and CDR2 is SVGAGI in the germline V gene. Produced via immunoSEQ multiplex PCR; TCRdb's table is partial and in-frame only. This table holds about 49,000 clones, approximately 83% found once. Specified time point: baseline pretreatment blood. Treatment meaning: 15 Gy SBRT to primary tumor, nephrectomy 4 weeks later. The clonotype comes from a woman in her 70s with renal cell carcinoma. The sequencing used blood, collected from a patient whose treatment included radiotherapy and nephrectomy. This chain joins TRBV6-5 and TRBJ2-7; 9 bases are a match to TRBD1. This CDR3 is CASSSRDRAHEQYF. CDR3 nucleotides: TGTGCCAGCAGTAGCCGGGACAGGGCCCACGAGCAGTACTTC.